This paragraph covers one T cell receptor (beta chain) sequence. The CD4+ fraction was divided into a CD45RA+ naive subset and a CD45RA-negative memory subset. These data are taken from a study of shared clonotypes between healthy human individuals. The V end lost 0 bases, the J end lost 8 bases, and 10 bases lay between the germline ends. This CDR3 is built from 13 residues. CDR1 and CDR2 (germline): KGHSH, LQKENI. Assay: immunoSEQ multiplex PCR; the TCRdb copy retains only in-frame clones and omits some. The table lists fewer than 2.5 million clones, approximately 93% of them singletons. Material for sequencing was naive CD4+ T cells from PBMCs. Subset meaning: CD45RA+ positively selected. The chain recombines TRBV18 with TRBJ1-2; D ambiguous. The origin of this receptor is a man between 18 and 35 years old in good health. Some clones in this sample may be carry-over from other donors' samples. CDR3 region: CASSPPTGRGYTF. As DNA, the CDR3 is TGTGCCAGCTCACCACCGACCGGGCGAGGCTACACCTTC.